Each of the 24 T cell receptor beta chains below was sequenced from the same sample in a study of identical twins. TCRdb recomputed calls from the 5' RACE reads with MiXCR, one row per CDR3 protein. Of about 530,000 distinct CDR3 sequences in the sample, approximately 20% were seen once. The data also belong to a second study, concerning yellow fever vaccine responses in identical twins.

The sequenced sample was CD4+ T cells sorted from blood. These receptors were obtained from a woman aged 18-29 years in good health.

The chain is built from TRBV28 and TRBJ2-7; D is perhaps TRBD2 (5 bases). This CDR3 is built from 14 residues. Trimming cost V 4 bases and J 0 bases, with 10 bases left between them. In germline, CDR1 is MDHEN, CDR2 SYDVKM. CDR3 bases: TGTGCCAGCAGTTCCCTCGGGATCTCCTACGAGCAGTACTTC. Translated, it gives CASSSLGISYEQYF.

The CDR3 nucleotides read TGTGCCAGCAGGTCTCTGGGAGGAGAAGATACGCAGTATTTT. This gives the protein CASRSLGGEDTQYF. This chain links TRBV7-8 with TRBJ2-3; D might be TRBD2 (6 bases). CDR3 size: 14 residues. The germline V and J ends were trimmed by 6 bases and 5 bases, with 15 bases remaining between them. Germline V CDR1 and CDR2: SGHVS, FQNEAQ.

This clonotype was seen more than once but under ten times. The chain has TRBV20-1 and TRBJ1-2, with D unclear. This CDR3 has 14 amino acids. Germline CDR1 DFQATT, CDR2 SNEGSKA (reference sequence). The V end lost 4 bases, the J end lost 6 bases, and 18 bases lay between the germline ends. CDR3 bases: TGCAGTGCTATAAGTTTACGGAGCGTCAATGGCTACACCTTC. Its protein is CSAISLRSVNGYTF.

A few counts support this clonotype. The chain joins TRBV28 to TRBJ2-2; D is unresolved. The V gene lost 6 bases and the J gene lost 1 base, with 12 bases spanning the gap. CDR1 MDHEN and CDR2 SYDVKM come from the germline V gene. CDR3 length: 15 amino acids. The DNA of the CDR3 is TGTGCCAGCAGACCCCCTACGGGGAACACCGGGGAGCTGTTTTTT. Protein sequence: CASRPPTGNTGELFF.

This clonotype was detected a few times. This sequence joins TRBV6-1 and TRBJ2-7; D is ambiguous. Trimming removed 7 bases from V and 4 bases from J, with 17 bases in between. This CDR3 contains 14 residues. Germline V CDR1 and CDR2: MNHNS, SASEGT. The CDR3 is CASMNPGPRYEQYV. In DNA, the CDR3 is TGTGCCAGCATGAATCCCGGGCCCAGGTACGAGCAGTACGTC.

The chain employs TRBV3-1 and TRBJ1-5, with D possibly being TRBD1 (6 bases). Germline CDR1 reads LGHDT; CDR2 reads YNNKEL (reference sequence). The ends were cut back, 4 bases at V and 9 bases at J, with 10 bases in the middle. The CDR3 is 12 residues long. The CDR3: CASSPRGGPQHF. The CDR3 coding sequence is TGTGCCAGCAGCCCCCGAGGGGGGCCCCAGCATTTT.

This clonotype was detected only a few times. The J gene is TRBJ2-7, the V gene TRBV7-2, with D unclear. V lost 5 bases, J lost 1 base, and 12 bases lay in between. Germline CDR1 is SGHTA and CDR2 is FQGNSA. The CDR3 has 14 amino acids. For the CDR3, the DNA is TGTGCCAGCAGCCTTGGCCACGCTTCCTACGAGCAGTACTTC. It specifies CASSLGHASYEQYF.

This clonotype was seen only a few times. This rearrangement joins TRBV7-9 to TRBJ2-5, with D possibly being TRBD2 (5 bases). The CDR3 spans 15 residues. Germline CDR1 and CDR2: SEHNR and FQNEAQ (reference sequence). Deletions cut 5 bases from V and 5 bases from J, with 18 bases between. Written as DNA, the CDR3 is TGTGCCAGCAGCGGTTTCGAGGGTAGGATGGAGACCCAGTACTTC. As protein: CASSGFEGRMETQYF.

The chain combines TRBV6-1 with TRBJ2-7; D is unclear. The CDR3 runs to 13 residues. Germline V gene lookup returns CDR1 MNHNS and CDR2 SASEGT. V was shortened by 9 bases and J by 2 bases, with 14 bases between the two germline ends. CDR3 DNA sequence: TGTGCCAGTGGTGAGGTAACCCCCTACGAGCAGTACTTC. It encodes CASGEVTPYEQYF.

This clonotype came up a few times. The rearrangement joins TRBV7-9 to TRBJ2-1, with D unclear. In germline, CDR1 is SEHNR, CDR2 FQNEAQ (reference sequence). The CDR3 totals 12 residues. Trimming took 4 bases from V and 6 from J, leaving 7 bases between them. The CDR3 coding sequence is TGTGCCAGCAGCTCCCAACCCAATGAGCAGTTCTTC. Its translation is CASSSQPNEQFF.

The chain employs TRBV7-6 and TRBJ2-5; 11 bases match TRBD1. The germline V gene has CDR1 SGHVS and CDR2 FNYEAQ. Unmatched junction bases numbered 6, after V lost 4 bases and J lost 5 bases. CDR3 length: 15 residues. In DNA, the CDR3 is TGTGCCAGCAGCTCCAGGACAGGGGGCCTGGAGACCCAGTACTTC. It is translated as CASSSRTGGLETQYF.

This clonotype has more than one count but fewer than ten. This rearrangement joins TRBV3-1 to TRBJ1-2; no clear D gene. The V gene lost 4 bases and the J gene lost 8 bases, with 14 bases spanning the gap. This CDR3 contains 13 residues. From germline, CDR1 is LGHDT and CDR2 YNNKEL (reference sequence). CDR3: CASSRPGNLGYTF. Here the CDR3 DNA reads TGTGCCAGCAGCCGACCCGGGAACCTCGGCTACACCTTC.

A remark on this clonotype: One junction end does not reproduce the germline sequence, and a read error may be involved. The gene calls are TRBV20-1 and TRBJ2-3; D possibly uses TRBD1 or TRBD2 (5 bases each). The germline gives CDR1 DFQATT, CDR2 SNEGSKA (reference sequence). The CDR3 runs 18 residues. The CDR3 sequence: CCARAPGLAGSSADTQYF. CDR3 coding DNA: TGCTGTGCTAGAGCCCCCGGGCTAGCAGGGTCCAGTGCAGATACGCAGTATTTT.

The CDR3 loop is CASSLEQVEETQYF. CDR3 nucleotide sequence: TGCGCCAGCAGCTTGGAGCAGGTAGAAGAGACCCAGTACTTC. The genes are TRBV5-1 and TRBJ2-5, with D uncertain. The CDR3 sequence is 14 residues long. From germline, CDR1 is SGHRS and CDR2 YFSETQ. Between the trimmed V and J ends, which lost 0 bases and 3 bases, there was a span of 9 bases.

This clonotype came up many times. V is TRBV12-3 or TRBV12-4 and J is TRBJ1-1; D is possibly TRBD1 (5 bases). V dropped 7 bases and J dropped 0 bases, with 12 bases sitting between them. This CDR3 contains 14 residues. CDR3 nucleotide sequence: TGTGCCAGCACCCGGGGGAGCATGAACACTGAAGCTTTCTTT. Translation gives CASTRGSMNTEAFF.

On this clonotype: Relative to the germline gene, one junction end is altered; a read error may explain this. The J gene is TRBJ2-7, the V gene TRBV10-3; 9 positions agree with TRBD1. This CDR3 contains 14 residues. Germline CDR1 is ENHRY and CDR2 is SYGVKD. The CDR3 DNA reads TGTGCCATCAGCGGGACAGGGATGGGCGACGAGCAGTGCTTC. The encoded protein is CAISGTGMGDEQCF.

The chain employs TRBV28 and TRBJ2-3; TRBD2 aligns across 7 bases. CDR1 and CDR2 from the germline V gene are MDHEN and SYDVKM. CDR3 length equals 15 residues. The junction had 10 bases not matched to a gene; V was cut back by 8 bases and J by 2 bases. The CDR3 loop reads CASYQGSGNTDTQYF. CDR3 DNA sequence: TGTGCCAGCTACCAAGGGAGCGGGAACACAGATACGCAGTATTTT.

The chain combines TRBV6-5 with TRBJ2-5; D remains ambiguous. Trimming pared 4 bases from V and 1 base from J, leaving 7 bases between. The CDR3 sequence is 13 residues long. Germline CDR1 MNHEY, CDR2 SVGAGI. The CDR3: CASSLLVQETQYF. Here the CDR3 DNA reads TGTGCCAGCAGTTTACTTGTCCAAGAGACCCAGTACTTC.

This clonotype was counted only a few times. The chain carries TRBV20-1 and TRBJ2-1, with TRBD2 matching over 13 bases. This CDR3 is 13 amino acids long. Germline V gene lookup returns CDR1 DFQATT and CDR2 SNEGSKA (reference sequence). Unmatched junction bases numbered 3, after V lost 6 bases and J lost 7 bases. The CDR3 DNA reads TGCAGTGCACTAGCGGGAGGGCCAAATGAGCAGTTCTTC. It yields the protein CSALAGGPNEQFF.

The CDR3 loop reads CASSLGSKRSNTGELFF. DNA of the CDR3: TGCGCCAGCAGCCTGGGTTCGAAGCGGTCGAACACCGGGGAGCTGTTTTTT. V and J are TRBV4-1 and TRBJ2-2; D may be TRBD2 (5 bases). V was trimmed by 4 bases and J by 0 bases, leaving 15 bases between them. Germline CDR1 MGHRA, CDR2 YSYEKL. The CDR3 is 17 amino acids.

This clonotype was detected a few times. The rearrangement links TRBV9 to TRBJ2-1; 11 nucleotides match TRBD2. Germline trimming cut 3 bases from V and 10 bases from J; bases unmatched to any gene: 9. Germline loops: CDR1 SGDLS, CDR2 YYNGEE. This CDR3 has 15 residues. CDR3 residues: CASSALAGGRSEQFF. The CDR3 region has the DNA TGTGCCAGCAGCGCCCTAGCGGGAGGTCGCTCGGAGCAGTTCTTC.

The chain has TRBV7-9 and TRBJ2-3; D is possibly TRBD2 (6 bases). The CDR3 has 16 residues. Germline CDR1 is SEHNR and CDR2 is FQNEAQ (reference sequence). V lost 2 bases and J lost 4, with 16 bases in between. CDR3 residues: CASSLSEIRRADTQYF. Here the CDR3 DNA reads TGTGCCAGCAGCTTATCCGAGATCCGGAGGGCAGATACGCAGTATTTT.

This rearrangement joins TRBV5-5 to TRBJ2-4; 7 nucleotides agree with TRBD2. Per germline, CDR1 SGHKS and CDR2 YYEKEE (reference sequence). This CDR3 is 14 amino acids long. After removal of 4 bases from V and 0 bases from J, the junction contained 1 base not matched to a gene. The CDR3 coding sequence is TGTGCCAGCAGCGGGGGGGGAGCCAAAAACATTCAGTACTTC. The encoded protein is CASSGGGAKNIQYF. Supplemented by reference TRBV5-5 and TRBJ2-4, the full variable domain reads DAGVTQSPTHLIKTRGQQVTLRCSPISGHKSVSWYQQVLGQGPQFIFQYYEKEERGRGNFPDRFSARQFPNYSSELNVNALLLGDSALYLCASSGGGAKNIQYFGAGTRLSVL.

The CDR3 is CASSILETLNTGELFF. The CDR3 nucleotides are TGTGCCAGCAGTATACTCGAAACTCTGAACACCGGGGAGCTGTTTTTT. The rearrangement joins TRBV28 to TRBJ2-2; unclear D gene. The CDR3 has 16 residues. V lost 5 bases to trimming and J lost 1 base, with 14 bases between them. Germline values: CDR1 MDHEN, CDR2 SYDVKM. The full variable domain, rest sourced from reference TRBV28 and TRBJ2-2, is DVKVTQSSRYLVKRTGEKVFLECVQDMDHENMFWYRQDPGLGLRLIYFSYDVKMKEKGDIPEGYSVSREKKERFSLILESASTNQTSMYLCASSILETLNTGELFFGEGSRLTVL.